These 31 T cell receptor beta chains were all obtained from the same sample, sequenced in a study of regulatory T cells in long-lasting Graves disease. Building the TCR beta libraries relied on iRepertoire HTBI primers, and CDR3 regions underwent Arm-PCR. TCRdb processed the multiplex PCR reads anew with MiXCR; each CDR3 protein has one entry. The sample comprises 380,000 or so distinct CDR3 sequences, 15% to 20% of which are singletons, and around 21% rests with the top ten. The time point here: newly diagnosed GD, antithyroid drugs for less than 3 months. Preparation of the TCR library used RNA extracted from PBMCs. The sample was also reused in another study, on T cells in Graves' hyperthyroidism and ophthalmopathy.

The specimen comprised peripheral blood mononuclear cells (PBMCs), sampled at new diagnosis, from a patient treated with antithyroid drugs. The receptors originated from a woman in her late teens or twenties with Graves disease.

The sample holds a few counts of this clonotype. The J gene is TRBJ1-2, the V gene TRBV6-2 or TRBV6-3; unclear D gene. Germline V gives CDR1 MNHEY, CDR2 SVGEGT. V shed 6 bases and J shed 2 bases, with 10 bases lying between them. The CDR3 sequence is 13 residues long. Written as DNA, the CDR3 is TGTGCCAGCAGGCACGACGGAAACTATGGCTACACCTTC. As protein: CASRHDGNYGYTF.

In this sample, this clonotype turned up many times. The chain links TRBV10-3 to TRBJ1-1; a weak D match, TRBD1 (5 bases). This CDR3 has 17 amino acids. V was pared by 1 base and J by 1 base, with 16 bases between. CDR1 and CDR2 (germline): ENHRY, SYGVKD. CDR3 residues: CAISEYGGSGRNTEAFF. In nucleotides, the CDR3 is TGTGCCATCAGTGAGTATGGGGGATCGGGGAGGAACACTGAAGCTTTCTTT.

This clonotype was detected many times. This chain links TRBV6-1 with TRBJ2-5, with a weak D call TRBD2 (7 bases). There are 16 residues in the CDR3. Trimming stripped 7 bases from V and 3 bases from J, with 21 bases between. Germline CDR1 and CDR2: MNHNS and SASEGT. CDR3 sequence: CASIGGVGGPKETQYF. The CDR3 DNA reads TGTGCCAGCATCGGAGGGGTGGGGGGGCCTAAAGAGACCCAGTACTTC.

The CDR3 DNA sequence: TGTGCCAGCAGCTGGGGACTAGCGGGAGTGTGGTACAGCGGTGAGCAGTTCTTC. Translating gives CASSWGLAGVWYSGEQFF. The chain carries TRBV11-2 and TRBJ2-1; 14 bases are shared with TRBD2. Per germline, CDR1 SGHAT and CDR2 FQNNGV. V dropped 4 bases and J dropped 9; count of bases not matched to a gene: 14. There are 18 residues in the CDR3.

This clonotype was observed many times. This CDR3 reads CASSHGLAGTNSPRTDTQYF. In nucleotides, the CDR3 is TGCGCCAGCAGCCACGGACTAGCGGGAACAAACTCACCTCGCACAGATACGCAGTATTTT. This rearrangement joins TRBV5-1 to TRBJ2-3; TRBD2 aligns across 12 bases. Germline CDR1 SGHRS, CDR2 YFSETQ. V gave up 4 bases and J gave up 1 base; unmatched junction bases: 16. This CDR3 contains 20 residues.

At least ten counts were recorded for this clonotype. The chain uses TRBV7-3 and TRBJ2-1, with a possible D match to TRBD1 (5 bases). Germline values: CDR1 SGHTA, CDR2 FQGTGA. The CDR3 totals 15 residues. The germline V and J ends were trimmed by 5 bases and 4 bases, with 15 bases remaining between them. The CDR3 DNA follows: TGTGCCAGCAGCGAGGACAACCTGATTTACAATGAGCAGTTCTTC. Translating it yields CASSEDNLIYNEQFF.

This clonotype was recorded a few times. The chain is built from TRBV20-1 and TRBJ2-5; D is unclear. The CDR3 contains 13 residues. Trimming pared 3 bases from V and 1 base from J, leaving 9 bases between. Per the germline V gene, CDR1 is DFQATT and CDR2 is SNEGSKA (reference sequence). CDR3 nucleotide sequence: TGCAGTGCTAGTCGCGGCATCCAAGAGACCCAGTACTTC. Protein product: CSASRGIQETQYF.

Written as DNA, the CDR3 is TGTGCCAGCAGTTTGGGCAGAGTCGCTGAAGCTTTCTTT. Its translation is CASSLGRVAEAFF. The chain uses TRBV6-2 or TRBV6-3 and TRBJ1-1; no clear D gene. Trimming shortened V by 4 bases and J by 6 bases, and 12 bases separated the two germline ends. Per germline, CDR1 MNHEY and CDR2 SVGEGT. The CDR3 loop spans 13 amino acids.

This clonotype was seen repeatedly, ten times or more. The rearrangement uses TRBV12-3 or TRBV12-4 and TRBJ1-1; tentatively, D is TRBD1 (6 bases). This CDR3 region has 12 residues. V lost 8 bases and J 8 bases, leaving 15 bases between the germline ends. The chain's CDR3 is CASQRDRWEAFF. The CDR3 coding sequence is TGTGCCAGCCAACGCGACAGGTGGGAAGCTTTCTTT.

This clonotype was found many times. The chain couples TRBV6-1 to TRBJ2-1; 7 bases agree with TRBD2. The CDR3 loop spans 14 amino acids. Trimming cost V 0 bases and J 9 bases; bases outside gene matches: 5. CDR1 and CDR2 from the germline V gene are MNHNS and SASEGT. The chain's CDR3 is CASSEAGGKGEQFF. DNA for the CDR3: TGTGCCAGCAGTGAAGCGGGAGGGAAGGGTGAGCAGTTCTTC.

This clonotype appeared a few times. CDR3 sequence: CASSRTSGPGIQYF. The CDR3 DNA sequence: TGTGCCAGTAGTAGGACTAGCGGCCCTGGCATTCAGTACTTC. The gene calls are TRBV19 and TRBJ2-4; 10 bases align to TRBD2. Germline V CDR1 and CDR2: LNHDA, SQIVND (reference sequence). The CDR3 extends over 14 amino acids. V was pared by 4 bases and J by 9 bases, with 6 bases of the junction left unmatched.

In regard to this clonotype: A read error may be the cause here, since a much bigger clone is one base away. The rearrangement uses TRBV10-3 and TRBJ2-1; TRBD2 aligns across 11 bases. Germline assignment: CDR1 ENHRY and CDR2 SYGVKD. V was pared by 8 bases and J by 13 bases, with 10 bases of the junction left unmatched. This CDR3 has 13 residues. The DNA of the CDR3 is TGTGCCATCCAGTTAGCGGGGGGGTCCAGTCAGTTCTTC. Its protein product is CAIQLAGGSSQFF.

This clonotype was found many times. The chain combines TRBV7-9 with TRBJ1-1; no reliable D call. The CDR3 extends over 12 amino acids. Trimming took 5 bases from V and 8 from J, leaving 12 bases between them. The germline V gene has CDR1 SEHNR and CDR2 FQNEAQ (reference sequence). CDR3 coding DNA: TGTGCCAGCAGCCCCGCCAAGTGGGAAGCTTTCTTT. Protein product: CASSPAKWEAFF. Combining the CDR3 with reference TRBV7-9 and TRBJ1-1 gives the whole variable domain DTGVSQNPRHKITKRGQNVTFRCDPISEHNRLYWYRQTLGQGPEFLTYFQNEAQLEKSRLLSDRFSAERPKGSFSTLEIQRTEQGDSAMYLCASSPAKWEAFFGQGTRLTVV.

This clonotype was observed at least ten times. This chain uses TRBV11-2 with TRBJ2-1; D unclear. The germline V and J ends were trimmed by 0 bases and 2 bases, with 5 bases remaining between them. The germline CDR1 and CDR2 sequences are SGHAT and FQNNGV. This CDR3 is built from 14 residues. This CDR3 reads CASSLDITYNEQFF. The CDR3 DNA sequence: TGTGCCAGCAGCTTAGATATAACCTACAATGAGCAGTTCTTC.

This chain connects TRBV19 to TRBJ2-5; tentative D call: TRBD2 (6 bases). V lost 2 bases to trimming and J lost 5 bases, with 18 bases between them. Germline values: CDR1 LNHDA, CDR2 SQIVND (reference sequence). The CDR3 runs to 16 residues. DNA of the CDR3: TGTGCCAGTAGTATATGGGTCGGCCCGGGAGAGGAGACCCAGTACTTC. It encodes CASSIWVGPGEETQYF.

A note on this clonotype: A much more abundant neighbour one base away suggests this may be a read error. This chain uses TRBV20-1 with TRBJ2-5, with TRBD2 identical over 10 bases. The CDR3 length is 15 residues. CDR1 is DFQATT, CDR2 SNEGSKA, per germline (reference sequence). V lost 5 bases, J lost 4 bases, and 10 bases stayed unmatched. The CDR3, as DNA: TGCAGTGCTTTCTCCCCTAGCGGGAGTCGAGAGACCCAGTACTTC. This gives the protein CSAFSPSGSRETQYF.

This clonotype was observed a few times. This may be a read error, as it is one base from a much larger clone. V is TRBV12-3 or TRBV12-4 and J is TRBJ1-2; possibly TRBD1 for D (5 bases). V lost 2 bases, J lost 0 bases, and 16 bases lay in between. The CDR3 has 17 amino acids. The CDR3 nucleotides are TGTGCCAGCAGTTTAAAAAAAAGGACAAGTCCTAACTATGGCTACACCTTC. This gives the protein CASSLKKRTSPNYGYTF.

This clonotype was seen repeatedly, ten times or more. J is TRBJ2-7 and V is TRBV2, with 10 positions matching TRBD2. Germline V CDR1 and CDR2: SNHLY, FYNNEI. V lost 6 bases, J lost 3 bases, and 8 bases stayed unmatched. This CDR3 is built from 15 residues. CDR3 protein: CASRDPPSGGYEQYF. As DNA, the CDR3 is TGTGCCAGCAGGGATCCCCCTAGCGGGGGCTACGAGCAGTACTTC. Complete variable domain (other parts from reference TRBV2 and TRBJ2-7): EPEVTQTPSHQVTQMGQEVILRCVPISNHLYFYWYRQILGQKVEFLVSFYNNEISEKSEIFDDQFSVERPDGSNFTLKIRSTKLEDSAMYFCASRDPPSGGYEQYFGPGTRLTVT.

The CDR3: CASSPINRETEQFF. CDR3 nucleotide sequence: TGCGCCAGCAGCCCCATTAATAGGGAAACTGAGCAGTTCTTC. V is TRBV4-1 and J is TRBJ2-1; D gene ambiguous. From germline, CDR1 is MGHRA and CDR2 YSYEKL. Trimming pared 4 bases from V and 9 bases from J, leaving 16 bases between. The CDR3 length is 14 residues.

This clonotype was recorded many times. The chain has TRBV20-1 and TRBJ2-3; TRBD2 agrees at 12 bases. Germline V gives CDR1 DFQATT, CDR2 SNEGSKA (reference sequence). The CDR3 sequence is 14 residues long. CDR3 coding DNA: TGCAGCGTCCGGACTAGCGGGATCTCAGATACGCAGTATTTT. Translated, it gives CSVRTSGISDTQYF.

This clonotype was detected many times. The chain has TRBV2 and TRBJ2-6; D is possibly TRBD2 (6 bases). From germline, CDR1 is SNHLY and CDR2 FYNNEI. This CDR3 comprises 13 residues. The ends were cut back, 7 bases at V and 4 bases at J, with 8 bases in the middle. This chain's CDR3 is CASNGGGANVLTF. Written as DNA, the CDR3 is TGTGCCAGCAACGGGGGAGGGGCCAACGTCCTGACTTTC.

This clonotype occurred a few times. The chain links TRBV7-6 to TRBJ1-1, with D perhaps matching TRBD1 (5 bases). The CDR3 contains 14 residues. The V gene's germline CDR1 is SGHVS and CDR2 FNYEAQ. The V end was cut by 6 bases, the J end by 1 base, with 12 bases between. This CDR3 is CASSPVGENTEAFF. The DNA for the CDR3 is TGTGCCAGCAGTCCAGTGGGGGAGAACACTGAAGCTTTCTTT.

Concerning this clonotype itself: With a much larger clone just one base away, this may be a read error. This chain connects TRBV5-5 to TRBJ2-7; D not resolved. The V gene's germline CDR1 is SGHKS and CDR2 YYEKEE (reference sequence). V lost 4 bases to trimming and J lost 0 bases, with 11 bases between them. The CDR3 extends over 14 amino acids. The CDR3 coding sequence is TGTGCCAGCAGCCCCGGACCGACCTCCTACGAGCAGTACTTC. Translated, it gives CASSPGPTSYEQYF.

J is TRBJ1-1 and V is TRBV4-2, with a tentative D call TRBD1 (5 bases). V was trimmed by 0 bases and J by 4 bases, leaving 21 bases between them. In germline, CDR1 is LGHNA, CDR2 YNFKEQ. This CDR3 is built from 18 residues. In nucleotides, the CDR3 is TGTGCCAGCAGCCAAGATCGTACAGGTAAACAACTGGGCACTGAAGCTTTCTTT. It translates to CASSQDRTGKQLGTEAFF.

This clonotype was detected only a few times. The V and J genes are TRBV27 and TRBJ1-1, with D possibly being TRBD1 (6 bases). Germline V gene sequence: CDR1 MNHEY, CDR2 SMNVEV (reference sequence). This CDR3 spans 14 amino acids. V was trimmed by 5 bases and J by 0 bases, leaving 10 bases between them. The CDR3 DNA reads TGTGCCAGCAGTACAGGGACCCTGAACACTGAAGCTTTCTTT. It specifies CASSTGTLNTEAFF.

The chain combines TRBV6-1 with TRBJ1-2; 12 bases match TRBD1. V shed 4 bases, J shed 5 bases, and the junction held 11 bases outside the gene matches. Germline loops: CDR1 MNHNS, CDR2 SASEGT. The CDR3 spans 17 residues. DNA for the CDR3: TGTGCCAGCAGTGCCTCCGGGACAGGGGGCGGGTTATATGGCTACACCTTC. Its translation is CASSASGTGGGLYGYTF.

The chain recombines TRBV9 with TRBJ2-7; D is undetermined. The CDR3 has 13 residues. Trimming stripped 3 bases from V and 7 bases from J, with 14 bases between. Looked up from germline, CDR1 is SGDLS and CDR2 is YYNGEE. DNA for the CDR3: TGTGCCAGCAGCGCCCCTCCGTACAATGAGCAGTACTTC. This encodes CASSAPPYNEQYF. The entire variable domain, with the rest obtained from reference TRBV9 and TRBJ2-7, is as follows: DSGVTQTPKHLITATGQRVTLRCSPRSGDLSVYWYQQSLDQGLQFLIQYYNGEERAKGNILERFSAQQFPDLHSELNLSSLELGDSALYFCASSAPPYNEQYFGPGTRLTVT.

This clonotype was counted ten times or more. This sequence joins TRBV11-1 and TRBJ1-1, with 11 positions matching TRBD1. The CDR3 extends over 15 amino acids. V was clipped by 7 bases and J by 1 base; unmatched bases: 5. Germline lookup yields CDR1 SGHAT and CDR2 FQDESV (reference sequence). CDR3 region: CASTSDRGPNTEAFF. DNA of the CDR3: TGTGCCAGCACCTCGGACAGGGGGCCGAACACTGAAGCTTTCTTT.

In this sample, this clonotype turned up many times. The rearrangement links TRBV19 to TRBJ2-7; TRBD1 matches at 7 bases. The CDR3 is made up of 14 amino acids. Germline assignment: CDR1 LNHDA and CDR2 SQIVND (reference sequence). V lost 3 bases to trimming and J lost 3 bases; unmatched junction nucleotides: 5. The CDR3 here is CASSIFGTDYEQYF. Here the CDR3 DNA reads TGTGCCAGTAGTATCTTCGGGACAGACTACGAGCAGTACTTC. The full variable domain, with the rest looked up from reference TRBV19 and TRBJ2-7, is DGGITQSPKYLFRKEGQNVTLSCEQNLNHDAMYWYRQDPGQGLRLIYYSQIVNDFQKGDIAEGYSVSREKKESFPLTVTSAQKNPTAFYLCASSIFGTDYEQYFGPGTRLTVT.

V is TRBV13 and J is TRBJ1-1, with D unclear. V was cut by 1 base and J by 4 bases, with 10 bases left in between. Germline assignment: CDR1 PRHDT and CDR2 FYEKMQ (reference sequence). The CDR3 spans 14 residues. In DNA, the CDR3 is TGTGCCAGCAGCTTAGTTGGGAGTGGCACTGAAGCTTTCTTT. This codes for CASSLVGSGTEAFF.

The table lists this clonotype with a few counts. This chain joins TRBV29-1 and TRBJ1-2; the match to TRBD1 covers 10 bases. In germline, CDR1 is SQVTM, CDR2 ANQGSEA. Unmatched junction bases numbered 2, after V lost 5 bases and J lost 5 bases. The CDR3 sequence is 12 residues long. DNA of the CDR3: TGCAGCGTTAGGGACAGGGGATATGGCTACACCTTC. Translated: CSVRDRGYGYTF.